This TCR beta chain was recorded in a study of blood T cell repertoires in COVID-19. In the study overall: The United States, Italy and Spain were the sources of the acute and convalescent COVID-19 samples.

CDR3 length equals 14 residues. The J segment lost 0 bases and the V segment lost 7 bases, leaving 6 bases of the junction unmatched. Per germline, CDR1 SGHTA and CDR2 FQGNSA. Only a few counts were recorded for this clone. Methods used by the authors: Reference gene primer amplification gave estimated nucleated cell counts. Some clones are missing from TCRdb's copy, which holds only in-frame ones; the method was immunoSEQ multiplex PCR. Clonal size and the V and J genes are those of that table, whereas D and trimming came from the DNA. The sample consists of 150,000 to 200,000 clones, 60% to 85% of them appearing once.

The specimen sequenced was peripheral blood. This clonotype was obtained from a man aged 55 to 69 with active or convalescent COVID-19. This chain connects TRBV7-2 to TRBJ2-7; 7 nucleotides match TRBD2. The CDR3 region is CASKSTGGSYEQYF. CDR3 nucleotide sequence: TGTGCCAGCAAGTCGACGGGAGGCTCCTACGAGCAGTACTTC.